The 22 T cell receptor beta chains below come from one sample, sequenced in a study of OX40 agonist ivuxolimab in advanced cancers. TCRdb's copy holds only in-frame clones and misses some; the assay was immunoSEQ multiplex PCR. The sample has fewer than 90,000 clones; 92% are singletons. Sequenced here: CD4+ or CD8+ T cells sorted from blood, sampled in a trial of the OX40 agonist ivuxolimab. The receptors were gathered from an adult with an advanced solid tumor such as melanoma, head and neck, liver or kidney cancer.

The chain employs TRBV28 and TRBJ2-7; 7 nucleotides agree with TRBD1. The V gene's germline CDR1 is MDHEN and CDR2 SYDVKM. The length of the CDR3 is 15 residues. Losses at the gene ends were 2 bases for V and 0 bases for J; bases not matched to a gene: 4. DNA for the CDR3: TGTGCCAGCAGTTTAGGGACAGCCATCTCCTACGAGCAGTACTTC. It encodes CASSLGTAISYEQYF. The whole variable domain, remainder taken from reference TRBV28 and TRBJ2-7, is DVKVTQSSRYLVKRTGEKVFLECVQDMDHENMFWYRQDPGLGLRLIYFSYDVKMKEKGDIPEGYSVSREKKERFSLILESASTNQTSMYLCASSLGTAISYEQYFGPGTRLTVT.

This clone was seen a single time. V usage is TRBV5-1 and J usage is TRBJ1-1; a possible D gene is TRBD1 (6 bases). The CDR3 spans 15 residues. Per the germline V gene, CDR1 is SGHRS and CDR2 is YFSETQ. V gave up 5 bases and J gave up 8 bases, with 22 bases separating them. The CDR3 loop is CASSSGHQTSFEAFF. For the CDR3, the DNA is TGCGCCAGCAGTTCGGGACACCAGACTTCCTTCGAAGCTTTCTTT.

The chain has TRBV10-3 and TRBJ2-7; the D gene could be TRBD1 or TRBD2 (5 bases each). Germline values: CDR1 ENHRY, CDR2 SYGVKD. The CDR3 runs to 17 residues. V lost 5 bases to trimming and J lost 1 base, with 21 bases between them. The DNA of the CDR3 is TGTGCCATCAGTCCCGGGGAGCGTGGGGGACCTTCCTACGAGCAGTACTTC. Translation: CAISPGERGGPSYEQYF.

This clone has just one count. V is TRBV7-8 and J is TRBJ2-7; TRBD2 agrees at 10 bases. The V and J ends lost 1 base and 3 bases, in that order; junction bases with no gene match: 6. The CDR3 contains 16 residues. The germline gives CDR1 SGHVS, CDR2 FQNEAQ. The CDR3 here is CASSLESSGSYYEQYF. The CDR3 bases are TGTGCCAGCAGCTTAGAATCTAGCGGGAGCTACTACGAGCAGTACTTC.

V gene TRBV6-6 combines with J gene TRBJ2-1; 11 bases line up with TRBD2. This CDR3 is built from 15 residues. J gave up 9 bases and V 4 bases, and 8 bases lay outside the gene matches. Germline loops: CDR1 MNHNY, CDR2 SVGAGI (reference sequence). Here the CDR3 DNA reads TGTGCCAGCAGTTTAGCGGGAGGGGTTTCTCGTGAGCAGTTCTTC. As protein: CASSLAGGVSREQFF.

The rearrangement joins TRBV5-1 to TRBJ2-5; 9 bases match TRBD1. The CDR3 sequence is 16 residues long. The V and J ends lost 5 bases and 5 bases, in that order; junction bases with no gene match: 13. Germline V gene sequence: CDR1 SGHRS, CDR2 YFSETQ. The CDR3 nucleotides are TGCGCCAGCAGTTCTCGCCGGGACAGGGCTGGTGAGACCCAGTACTTC. Translated: CASSSRRDRAGETQYF.

The rearrangement joins TRBV28 to TRBJ1-5; 8 bases line up with TRBD1. This CDR3 is built from 15 residues. Germline V CDR1 and CDR2: MDHEN, SYDVKM. Trimming took 4 bases from V and 5 from J; bases not matched to a gene: 7. CDR3 coding DNA: TGTGCCAGCAGTTCACCTGGACAGGGTTATCAGCCCCAGCATTTT. Translated: CASSSPGQGYQPQHF.

J is TRBJ1-5 and V is TRBV19; 7 nucleotides agree with TRBD1. J was trimmed by 0 bases and V by 2 bases; bases with no gene match: 7. This CDR3 is 17 amino acids long. Germline V CDR1 and CDR2: LNHDA, SQIVND (reference sequence). The CDR3 DNA reads as TGTGCCAGTAGTATACGGGGGACAGTCTATAGCAATCAGCCCCAGCATTTT. Translating gives CASSIRGTVYSNQPQHF.

This CDR3 is CASSRTVESLDTEAFF. The CDR3 region has the DNA TGTGCCAGCAGCCGGACAGTGGAGTCTTTAGACACTGAAGCTTTCTTT. The chain links TRBV5-6 to TRBJ1-1, with D possibly matching TRBD1 (6 bases). Between the trimmed V and J ends, which lost 4 bases and 3 bases, there was a span of 19 bases. The CDR3 runs 16 residues. Germline-derived CDR1 and CDR2 are SGHDT and YYEEEE.

The V gene is TRBV2, the J gene TRBJ1-5, with TRBD1 matching 7 bases. The V and J ends lost 5 bases and 0 bases, in that order; junction bases with no gene match: 7. This CDR3 region has 16 residues. CDR1 and CDR2 (germline): SNHLY, FYNNEI. DNA for the CDR3: TGTGCCAGCAGTTATCCGGGACAGTATAGCAATCAGCCCCAGCATTTT. Its protein is CASSYPGQYSNQPQHF. The full variable domain, in which reference TRBV2 and TRBJ1-5 provide the parts outside the CDR3, is EPEVTQTPSHQVTQMGQEVILRCVPISNHLYFYWYRQILGQKVEFLVSFYNNEISEKSEIFDDQFSVERPDGSNFTLKIRSTKLEDSAMYFCASSYPGQYSNQPQHFGDGTRLSIL.

The chain uses TRBV6-5 and TRBJ1-2; no firm D call. The CDR3 runs to 14 residues. Per the germline V gene, CDR1 is MNHEY and CDR2 is SVGAGI. The V end was cut by 0 bases, the J end by 4 bases, with 9 bases between. The DNA of the CDR3 is TGTGCCAGCAGTTACTCCCCAGGAGGCTATGGCTACACCTTC. Amino acid sequence: CASSYSPGGYGYTF.

The chain has TRBV19 and TRBJ1-1; D not resolved. V lost 2 bases to trimming and J lost 10 bases, with 11 bases between them. CDR3 length equals 12 residues. Germline assignment: CDR1 LNHDA and CDR2 SQIVND (reference sequence). CDR3 in amino acids: CASSIRALPAFF. The CDR3 DNA is TGTGCCAGTAGTATAAGGGCTTTACCAGCTTTCTTT.

The chain couples TRBV5-1 to TRBJ2-1; 9 bases are a match to TRBD2. The CDR3 contains 15 residues. Germline V gene lookup returns CDR1 SGHRS and CDR2 YFSETQ. J was trimmed by 10 bases and V by 4 bases; bases with no gene match: 12. CDR3 region: CASSPTLAGEEEQFF. The CDR3 region has the DNA TGCGCCAGCAGCCCGACCTTAGCGGGAGAAGAAGAGCAGTTCTTC.

This chain joins TRBV15 and TRBJ2-7; 11 bases are shared with TRBD2. Trimming cost V 0 bases and J 0 bases; bases outside gene matches: 19. Germline CDR1 and CDR2: LNHNV and YYDKDF (reference sequence). The CDR3 is made up of 22 amino acids. The CDR3, as DNA: TGTGCCACCAGCAGAGATCGCGACAGGGGGTGGTCCGGGACTAGCGGCTCCTACGAGCAGTACTTC. As protein: CATSRDRDRGWSGTSGSYEQYF.

The rearrangement uses TRBV7-8 and TRBJ2-1; D gene uncertain. The CDR3 loop spans 14 amino acids. Trimming left V 5 bases short and J 9 bases short, with 17 bases between. Per germline, CDR1 SGHVS and CDR2 FQNEAQ. The CDR3 here is CASSRNTPLAEQFF. The CDR3 nucleotides are TGTGCCAGCAGCCGGAATACACCGTTAGCTGAGCAGTTCTTC.

The chain is built from TRBV7-6 and TRBJ2-1, with D tentatively TRBD2 (5 bases). V shed 0 bases and J shed 0 bases, with 9 bases lying between them. The germline V gene has CDR1 SGHVS and CDR2 FNYEAQ. This CDR3 is built from 16 residues. CDR3 sequence: CASSLAATSSYNEQFF. The CDR3 DNA sequence: TGTGCCAGCAGCTTAGCCGCAACTAGCTCCTACAATGAGCAGTTCTTC.

This clone was counted a few times. The chain combines TRBV5-1 with TRBJ2-1; 11 bases fit TRBD1. The CDR3 runs to 16 residues. The V gene's germline CDR1 is SGHRS and CDR2 YFSETQ. J gave up 1 base and V 0 bases, and 0 bases lay outside the gene matches. The CDR3: CASSLGDRGSYNEQFF. The CDR3 DNA is TGCGCCAGCAGCTTGGGGGACAGGGGGTCCTACAATGAGCAGTTCTTC.

Turning to this clone: Compared with germline, one end of the junction differs, possibly owing to a read error. This chain connects TRBV7-7 to TRBJ2-1; possible D gene TRBD2, 6 bases. The CDR3 is 18 residues long. Germline V gene sequence: CDR1 SSHAT, CDR2 FNYEAQ (reference sequence). The CDR3 nucleotides are TGTGCTAGCAGCTTGGGCTTGGTGGAGGGGTTCACCTACAATGAGCAGTTCTTC. Encoded protein: CASSLGLVEGFTYNEQFF.

The chain uses TRBV30 and TRBJ1-5; D not resolved. Germline-derived CDR1 and CDR2 are GTSNPN and SVGIG (reference sequence). V lost 5 bases, J lost 4 bases, and 18 bases lay in between. This CDR3 has 15 amino acids. The CDR3 protein is CAWAKRPGQNQPQHF. In DNA form, the CDR3 reads TGTGCCTGGGCTAAACGCCCTGGCCAAAATCAGCCCCAGCATTTT.

The chain is built from TRBV5-1 and TRBJ1-1; no reliable D call. Germline assignment: CDR1 SGHRS and CDR2 YFSETQ. CDR3 length: 15 residues. V dropped 1 base and J dropped 0 bases, with 10 bases sitting between them. CDR3 nucleotides: TGCGCCAGCAGCTTGACGGGGAAGATGAACACTGAAGCTTTCTTT. It translates to CASSLTGKMNTEAFF. The whole variable domain, filled in from reference TRBV5-1 and TRBJ1-1, reads KAGVTQTPRYLIKTRGQQVTLSCSPISGHRSVSWYQQTPGQGLQFLFEYFSETQRNKGNFPGRFSGRQFSNSRSEMNVSTLELGDSALYLCASSLTGKMNTEAFFGQGTRLTVV.

The chain joins TRBV28 to TRBJ1-1; D is possibly TRBD1 (6 bases). Germline CDR1 and CDR2: MDHEN and SYDVKM. Trimming cost V 6 bases and J 4 bases, with 24 bases left between them. The CDR3 has 17 amino acids. In DNA form, the CDR3 reads TGTGCCAGCAGAAAACCGTACAGGGTGTCAATGGGCACTGAAGCTTTCTTT. This gives the protein CASRKPYRVSMGTEAFF.

The V call is TRBV18, the J call TRBJ1-4, with a tentative D call TRBD1 (5 bases). The CDR3 extends over 14 amino acids. Between the trimmed V and J ends, which lost 3 bases and 6 bases, there was a span of 11 bases. Germline loops: CDR1 KGHSH, CDR2 LQKENI. As DNA, the CDR3 is TGTGCCAGCTCACCGACAGCGCTACATGAAAAACTGTTTTTT. Amino acid sequence: CASSPTALHEKLFF. The whole variable domain, remainder taken from reference TRBV18 and TRBJ1-4, is NAGVMQNPRHLVRRRGQEARLRCSPMKGHSHVYWYRQLPEEGLKFMVYLQKENIIDESGMPKERFSAEFPKEGPSILRIQQVVRGDSAAYFCASSPTALHEKLFFGSGTQLSVL.